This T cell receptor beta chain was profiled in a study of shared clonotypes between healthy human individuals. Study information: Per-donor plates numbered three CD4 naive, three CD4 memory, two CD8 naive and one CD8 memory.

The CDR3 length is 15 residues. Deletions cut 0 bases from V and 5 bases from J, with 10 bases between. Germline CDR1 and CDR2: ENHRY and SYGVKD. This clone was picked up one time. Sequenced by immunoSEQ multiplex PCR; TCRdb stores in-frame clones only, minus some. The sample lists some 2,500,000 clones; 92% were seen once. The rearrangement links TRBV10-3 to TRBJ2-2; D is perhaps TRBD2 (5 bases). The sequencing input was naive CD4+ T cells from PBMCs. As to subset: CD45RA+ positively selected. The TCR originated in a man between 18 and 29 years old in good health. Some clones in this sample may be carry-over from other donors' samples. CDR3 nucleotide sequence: TGTGCCATCAGTGAGTCCGGGATCCGGACCGGGGAGCTGTTTTTT. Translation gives CAISESGIRTGELFF.